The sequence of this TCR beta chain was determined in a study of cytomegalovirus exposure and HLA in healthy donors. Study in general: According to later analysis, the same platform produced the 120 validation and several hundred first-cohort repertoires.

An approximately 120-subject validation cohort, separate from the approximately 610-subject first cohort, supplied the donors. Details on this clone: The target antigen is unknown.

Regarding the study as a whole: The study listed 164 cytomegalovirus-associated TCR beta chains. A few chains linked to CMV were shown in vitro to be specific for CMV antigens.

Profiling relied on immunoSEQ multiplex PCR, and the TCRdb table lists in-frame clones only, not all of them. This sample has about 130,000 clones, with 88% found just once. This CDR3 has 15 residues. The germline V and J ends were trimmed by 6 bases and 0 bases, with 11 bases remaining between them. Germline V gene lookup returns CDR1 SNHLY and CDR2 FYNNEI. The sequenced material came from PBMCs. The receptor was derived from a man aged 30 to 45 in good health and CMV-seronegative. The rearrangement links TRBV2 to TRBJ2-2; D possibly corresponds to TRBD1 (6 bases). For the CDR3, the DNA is TGTGCCAGCAGGGCAGGGGCTACGAACACCGGGGAGCTGTTTTTT. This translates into CASRAGATNTGELFF.